A selection of T cell receptor beta chains follows, all from one sample in a study of T-cell reconstitution after alpha-beta-depleted transplantation in children. TCRdb ran MiXCR on the PCR reads and lists one entry per CDR3 protein. This table holds fewer than 550,000 distinct CDR3 sequences, about 10% found once. The sample was PBMCs, mostly from graft donor cells, taken 180 days after TCRalphabeta/CD19-depleted stem cell transplant. These receptors were collected from a female patient aged 2-10 years who had a stem cell transplant for aplastic anemia, so the T cells may come from the graft donor. Each CDR3 is given with its conserved first and last residue. The D gene is left open where the match is weak. Part of the rows lack a size; the others show once, few, many or a class for expanded clones.

d_gene,j_gene,v_gene,abundance,CDR3aa,CDR3nt
-,TRBJ2-7,TRBV5-1,few,CASSLSLAGTGYEQYF,TGCGCCAGCAGCCTCTCCCTGGCAGGGACGGGCTACGAGCAGTACTTC
TRBD1,TRBJ2-2,TRBV28,many,CASAGTGDTGELFF,TGTGCCAGTGCCGGGACAGGGGACACCGGGGAGCTGTTTTTT
TRBD2,TRBJ2-3,TRBV9,many,CASSGWAGVGLVADTQYF,TGTGCCAGCAGCGGATGGGCTGGGGTGGGACTAGTGGCAGATACGCAGTATTTT
TRBD2,TRBJ2-7,TRBV10-2,-,CASSEVALLAGVYEQYF,TGCGCCAGCAGTGAGGTCGCCCTACTAGCGGGAGTCTACGAGCAGTACTTC
TRBD2,TRBJ2-5,TRBV7-2,-,CASSYQAGREAQYF,TGTGCCAGCAGCTACCAAGCGGGAAGAGAAGCCCAGTACTTC
TRBD1,TRBJ2-3,TRBV20-1,many,CSALPGQGAGDTQYF,TGCAGTGCTCTTCCGGGACAGGGGGCTGGAGATACGCAGTATTTT
-,TRBJ2-7,TRBV5-1,many,CASSLDRDYEQYF,TGCGCCAGCAGCTTGGACAGAGACTACGAGCAGTACTTC
-,TRBJ1-1,TRBV18,few,CASSPQQGVNTEAFF,TGTGCCAGCTCACCCCAACAGGGCGTGAACACTGAAGCTTTCTTT
-,TRBJ2-3,TRBV7-8,many,CASSLGSSTDTQYF,TGTGCCAGCAGCTTAGGCTCTAGCACAGATACGCAGTATTTT
TRBD2,TRBJ2-5,TRBV5-1,-,CASSKRLAMYQETQYF,TGCGCCAGCAGCAAACGACTAGCGATGTACCAAGAGACCCAGTACTTC